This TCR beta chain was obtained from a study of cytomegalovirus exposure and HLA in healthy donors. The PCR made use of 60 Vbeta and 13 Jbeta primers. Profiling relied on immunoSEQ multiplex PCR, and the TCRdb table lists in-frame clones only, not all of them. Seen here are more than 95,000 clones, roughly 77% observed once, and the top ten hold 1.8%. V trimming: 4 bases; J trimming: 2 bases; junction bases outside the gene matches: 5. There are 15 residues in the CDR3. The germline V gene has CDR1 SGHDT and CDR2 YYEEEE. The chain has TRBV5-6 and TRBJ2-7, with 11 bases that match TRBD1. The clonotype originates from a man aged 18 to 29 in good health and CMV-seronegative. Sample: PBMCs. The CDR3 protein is CASSPGTGGTYEQYF. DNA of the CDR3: TGTGCCAGCAGCCCCGGGACAGGGGGAACCTACGAGCAGTACTTC. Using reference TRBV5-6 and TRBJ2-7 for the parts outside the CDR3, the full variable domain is DAGVTQSPTHLIKTRGQQVTLRCSPKSGHDTVSWYQQALGQGPQFIFQYYEEEERQRGNFPDRFSGHQFPNYSSELNVNALLLGDSALYLCASSPGTGGTYEQYFGPGTRLTVT.